The rows below give T cell receptor beta chains drawn from one sample of a study of blood T cell repertoires in COVID-19. This table comes from immunoSEQ multiplex PCR, and its TCRdb copy is limited to in-frame clones, with some not included. The table lists more than 250,000 clones, about 82% of them singletons. Sequencing input: peripheral blood. Receptors were obtained from a man in his forties or fifties with active or convalescent COVID-19. Each CDR3 is given with its conserved first and last residue. Fields, in order: CDR3 DNA, CDR3 protein, clone size, J gene, D gene, V gene. D genes are given only for firm matches. The size field is filled for only some rows; it gives once, few, many or a size class.

CDR3nt: TGTGCCAGCACCCTCTGGAGTAGCCATGAGCAGTTCTTC
CDR3aa: CASTLWSSHEQFF
abundance: -
j_gene: TRBJ2-1
d_gene: -
v_gene: TRBV6-6

CDR3nt: TGTGCCAGCAGCCACCGTGGGCCCACTAATGAAAAACTGTTTTTT
CDR3aa: CASSHRGPTNEKLFF
abundance: -
j_gene: TRBJ1-4
d_gene: -
v_gene: TRBV11-2

CDR3nt: TGTGCCTGGAGTGTCGCCTACTACGAGCAGTACTTC
CDR3aa: CAWSVAYYEQYF
abundance: once
j_gene: TRBJ2-7
d_gene: -
v_gene: TRBV30

CDR3nt: TGTGCCAGCAGTGAGGGGACTAGCGGGAGGTGGGGCTATAAGTTCTTC
CDR3aa: CASSEGTSGRWGYKFF
abundance: -
j_gene: TRBJ2-1
d_gene: TRBD2
v_gene: TRBV6-1

CDR3nt: TGTGCCAGCAGCCCGGGGTCGGCTAATGAAAAACTGTTTTTT
CDR3aa: CASSPGSANEKLFF
abundance: -
j_gene: TRBJ1-4
d_gene: -
v_gene: TRBV11-1

CDR3nt: TGTGCCAGCAGCGTTACCGGGGGGAAGGGGCCTTACAATGAGCAGTTCTTC
CDR3aa: CASSVTGGKGPYNEQFF
abundance: -
j_gene: TRBJ2-1
d_gene: TRBD2
v_gene: TRBV7-6

CDR3nt: TGTGCCAGCCGAAGGGGGCCCTACGAGCAGTACTTC
CDR3aa: CASRRGPYEQYF
abundance: once
j_gene: TRBJ2-7
d_gene: TRBD1
v_gene: TRBV12-3/TRBV12-4

CDR3nt: TGCGCCAGCAGCCCTTCTGGGGCAGTGAACACTGAAGCTTTCTTT
CDR3aa: CASSPSGAVNTEAFF
abundance: few
j_gene: TRBJ1-1
d_gene: -
v_gene: TRBV4-1

CDR3nt: TGTGCCAGCAGTTTATATAGTGCGGACCGGGACAGGAATGGCTACACCTTC
CDR3aa: CASSLYSADRDRNGYTF
abundance: -
j_gene: TRBJ1-2
d_gene: TRBD1
v_gene: TRBV27

CDR3nt: TGCGCCAGCAGCCCAGGGACCGGGACAGGGTATACTGAAGCTTTCTTT
CDR3aa: CASSPGTGTGYTEAFF
abundance: -
j_gene: TRBJ1-1
d_gene: TRBD1
v_gene: TRBV4-1

CDR3nt: TGTGCCAGCACCCACGGGGGAAACACCATATATTTT
CDR3aa: CASTHGGNTIYF
abundance: -
j_gene: TRBJ1-3
d_gene: -
v_gene: TRBV12-3/TRBV12-4

CDR3nt: TGTGCCTGGACCGCCAAGGACAGGCCTAATGAAAAACTGTTTTTT
CDR3aa: CAWTAKDRPNEKLFF
abundance: once
j_gene: TRBJ1-4
d_gene: TRBD1
v_gene: TRBV30

CDR3nt: TGCGCCCGCCGGGTGGGGCTAGCGGGAGGGCTGAGCACAGATACGCAGTATTTT
CDR3aa: CARRVGLAGGLSTDTQYF
abundance: -
j_gene: TRBJ2-3
d_gene: TRBD2
v_gene: TRBV10-1

CDR3nt: TGTGCCAGTACCACAGGGGGAGGCCAAGAGACCCAGTACTTC
CDR3aa: CASTTGGGQETQYF
abundance: -
j_gene: TRBJ2-5
d_gene: TRBD1
v_gene: TRBV19

CDR3nt: TGTGCCAGTAGTATGTGGCAGGGGGCAGGAGGCTACACCTTC
CDR3aa: CASSMWQGAGGYTF
abundance: -
j_gene: TRBJ1-2
d_gene: TRBD1
v_gene: TRBV19

CDR3nt: TGTGCCAGCAGTAATCTCTATGGCTACACCTTC
CDR3aa: CASSNLYGYTF
abundance: -
j_gene: TRBJ1-2
d_gene: -
v_gene: TRBV28

CDR3nt: TGTGCCATCAGTTCGGGGACGGGAGCCTACGAGCAGTACTTC
CDR3aa: CAISSGTGAYEQYF
abundance: -
j_gene: TRBJ2-7
d_gene: -
v_gene: TRBV10-3

CDR3nt: TGCGCCAGCAGCCTAAACAAGCGGGAGGGCCTTTCTGTTCCTGAGCAGTTCTTC
CDR3aa: CASSLNKREGLSVPEQFF
abundance: once
j_gene: TRBJ2-1
d_gene: TRBD2
v_gene: TRBV5-1

CDR3nt: TGTGCCAGCAGCCCGACTAGCCTGGTCACTGGGGCCAACGTCCTGACTTTC
CDR3aa: CASSPTSLVTGANVLTF
abundance: -
j_gene: TRBJ2-6
d_gene: TRBD2
v_gene: TRBV3-1/TRBV3-2

CDR3nt: TGTGCCAGCTCACCGGAGGACAGGGATAACTATGGCTACACCTTC
CDR3aa: CASSPEDRDNYGYTF
abundance: once
j_gene: TRBJ1-2
d_gene: TRBD1
v_gene: TRBV18

CDR3nt: TGTGCCAGCAGCCAAGATCGAGCGGGAAGGAACAATGAGCAGTTCTTC
CDR3aa: CASSQDRAGRNNEQFF
abundance: -
j_gene: TRBJ2-1
d_gene: TRBD2
v_gene: TRBV3-1/TRBV3-2

CDR3nt: TGTGCCAGCAATACCCCGGGGGGGCCTAGCCACTTT
CDR3aa: CASNTPGGPSHF
abundance: -
j_gene: TRBJ1-6
d_gene: -
v_gene: TRBV28

CDR3nt: TGTGCCAGCAGAGCCCGGGGCTCTGGGGCCAACGTCCTGACTTTC
CDR3aa: CASRARGSGANVLTF
abundance: -
j_gene: TRBJ2-6
d_gene: -
v_gene: TRBV6-5

CDR3nt: TGTGCCAGCAGCGCGGGACAGGGTTTAAAGACTGGCTACACCTTC
CDR3aa: CASSAGQGLKTGYTF
abundance: -
j_gene: TRBJ1-2
d_gene: TRBD1
v_gene: TRBV9

CDR3nt: TGTGCCAGCAGCCCGGTCCCGGGACAGGGTAAAAAGGATCAGCCCCAGCATTTT
CDR3aa: CASSPVPGQGKKDQPQHF
abundance: -
j_gene: TRBJ1-5
d_gene: TRBD1
v_gene: TRBV7-8

CDR3nt: TGTGCCAGCAGTTTATCCATGAACTATGGCTACACCTTC
CDR3aa: CASSLSMNYGYTF
abundance: -
j_gene: TRBJ1-2
d_gene: -
v_gene: TRBV12-3/TRBV12-4

CDR3nt: TGTGCCAGCTCCGGGACAGGGCTCTCTGGGGCCAACGTCCTGACTTTC
CDR3aa: CASSGTGLSGANVLTF
abundance: -
j_gene: TRBJ2-6
d_gene: TRBD1
v_gene: TRBV19

CDR3nt: TGTGCCATCAGTGAGTCGAATGGGAGGACTGAAGCTTTCTTT
CDR3aa: CAISESNGRTEAFF
abundance: -
j_gene: TRBJ1-1
d_gene: -
v_gene: TRBV10-3

CDR3nt: TGTGCCTGGAGTGCGGGGAACACTGAAGCTTTCTTT
CDR3aa: CAWSAGNTEAFF
abundance: -
j_gene: TRBJ1-1
d_gene: -
v_gene: TRBV30

CDR3nt: TGTGCTAGTGGTCCTCAGGGCAGTCGCACTGAAGCTTTCTTT
CDR3aa: CASGPQGSRTEAFF
abundance: -
j_gene: TRBJ1-1
d_gene: -
v_gene: TRBV12-5

CDR3nt: TGCGCCAGCAGCTTGGGGGACAGCCCCGGTGGGCCTGAAGCTTTCTTT
CDR3aa: CASSLGDSPGGPEAFF
abundance: -
j_gene: TRBJ1-1
d_gene: TRBD1
v_gene: TRBV5-1

CDR3nt: TGTGCCAGCAGCCCCGGGGCAGGGGGCTGGTTCGATGGCTACACCTTC
CDR3aa: CASSPGAGGWFDGYTF
abundance: -
j_gene: TRBJ1-2
d_gene: TRBD1
v_gene: TRBV3-1/TRBV3-2

CDR3nt: TGTGCCAGCAGCCAGCGTTTAGCGGGGACTCAAGAGACCCAGTACTTC
CDR3aa: CASSQRLAGTQETQYF
abundance: -
j_gene: TRBJ2-5
d_gene: TRBD2
v_gene: TRBV3-1/TRBV3-2

CDR3nt: TGTGCCAGCAGCAGTAATATAGCCAAAAACATTCAGTACTTC
CDR3aa: CASSSNIAKNIQYF
abundance: -
j_gene: TRBJ2-4
d_gene: -
v_gene: TRBV21-1

CDR3nt: TGTGCCAGCAGCCTGGGGACTGGGGTATCAGCTTTCTTT
CDR3aa: CASSLGTGVSAFF
abundance: -
j_gene: TRBJ1-1
d_gene: -
v_gene: TRBV14

CDR3nt: TGTGCCAGCAGCCCCTATACTAGCGGGAGGGCCGGTGAGCAGTTCTTC
CDR3aa: CASSPYTSGRAGEQFF
abundance: -
j_gene: TRBJ2-1
d_gene: TRBD2
v_gene: TRBV7-3

CDR3nt: TGTGCCAGCTCACCATATCCCGGAGGCTCCTACGAGCAGTACTTC
CDR3aa: CASSPYPGGSYEQYF
abundance: -
j_gene: TRBJ2-7
d_gene: -
v_gene: TRBV18

CDR3nt: TGTGCCAGCAGGATCAGCGGTTCGGATACGCAGTATTTT
CDR3aa: CASRISGSDTQYF
abundance: -
j_gene: TRBJ2-3
d_gene: -
v_gene: TRBV6-5

CDR3nt: TGTGCCAGCGGCGGTCGTACAGGAGGCGCGGGTTGGGGGGGGACCCAGTACTTC
CDR3aa: CASGGRTGGAGWGGTQYF
abundance: -
j_gene: TRBJ2-5
d_gene: TRBD2
v_gene: TRBV25-1